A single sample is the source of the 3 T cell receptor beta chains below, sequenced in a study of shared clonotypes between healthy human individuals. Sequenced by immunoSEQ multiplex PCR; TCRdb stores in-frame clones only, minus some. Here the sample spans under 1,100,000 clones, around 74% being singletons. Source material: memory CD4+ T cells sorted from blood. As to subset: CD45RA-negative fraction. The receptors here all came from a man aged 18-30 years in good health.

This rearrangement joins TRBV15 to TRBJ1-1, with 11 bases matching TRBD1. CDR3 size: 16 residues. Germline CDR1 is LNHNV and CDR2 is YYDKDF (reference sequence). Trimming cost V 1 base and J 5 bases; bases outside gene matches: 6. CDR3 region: CATSRAPGQGGTEAFF. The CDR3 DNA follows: TGTGCCACCAGCAGAGCCCCGGGACAGGGGGGGACTGAAGCTTTCTTT. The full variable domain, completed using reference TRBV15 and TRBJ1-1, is DAMVIQNPRYQVTQFGKPVTLSCSQTLNHNVMYWYQQKSSQAPKLLFHYYDKDFNNEADTPDNFQSRRPNTSFCFLDIRSPGLGDTAMYLCATSRAPGQGGTEAFFGQGTRLTVV.

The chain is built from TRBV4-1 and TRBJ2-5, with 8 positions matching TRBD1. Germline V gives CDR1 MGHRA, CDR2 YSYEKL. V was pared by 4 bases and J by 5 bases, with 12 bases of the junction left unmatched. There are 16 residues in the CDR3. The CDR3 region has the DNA TGCGCCAGCAGCCTTGGTGGCACAGGGGGGTCGGAGACCCAGTACTTC. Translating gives CASSLGGTGGSETQYF.

The CDR3 here is CASTLRGTGELFF. The CDR3 nucleotides read TGTGCCAGCACTCTTAGGGGGACCGGGGAGCTGTTTTTT. The chain couples TRBV7-2 to TRBJ2-2, with D perhaps matching TRBD1 (6 bases). The germline gives CDR1 SGHTA, CDR2 FQGNSA. There are 13 residues in the CDR3. The V end was cut by 7 bases, the J end by 5 bases, with 11 bases between.